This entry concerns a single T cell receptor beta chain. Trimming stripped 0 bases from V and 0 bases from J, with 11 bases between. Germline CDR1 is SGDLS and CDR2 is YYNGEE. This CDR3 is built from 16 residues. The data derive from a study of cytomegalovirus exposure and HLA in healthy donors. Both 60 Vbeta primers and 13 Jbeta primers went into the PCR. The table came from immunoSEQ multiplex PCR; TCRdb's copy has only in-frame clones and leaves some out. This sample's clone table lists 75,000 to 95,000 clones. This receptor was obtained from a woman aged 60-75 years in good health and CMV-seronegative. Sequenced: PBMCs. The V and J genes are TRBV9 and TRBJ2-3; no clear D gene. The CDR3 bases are TGTGCCAGCAGCGTAGGGGCGAATCCTAGCACAGATACGCAGTATTTT. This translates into CASSVGANPSTDTQYF.